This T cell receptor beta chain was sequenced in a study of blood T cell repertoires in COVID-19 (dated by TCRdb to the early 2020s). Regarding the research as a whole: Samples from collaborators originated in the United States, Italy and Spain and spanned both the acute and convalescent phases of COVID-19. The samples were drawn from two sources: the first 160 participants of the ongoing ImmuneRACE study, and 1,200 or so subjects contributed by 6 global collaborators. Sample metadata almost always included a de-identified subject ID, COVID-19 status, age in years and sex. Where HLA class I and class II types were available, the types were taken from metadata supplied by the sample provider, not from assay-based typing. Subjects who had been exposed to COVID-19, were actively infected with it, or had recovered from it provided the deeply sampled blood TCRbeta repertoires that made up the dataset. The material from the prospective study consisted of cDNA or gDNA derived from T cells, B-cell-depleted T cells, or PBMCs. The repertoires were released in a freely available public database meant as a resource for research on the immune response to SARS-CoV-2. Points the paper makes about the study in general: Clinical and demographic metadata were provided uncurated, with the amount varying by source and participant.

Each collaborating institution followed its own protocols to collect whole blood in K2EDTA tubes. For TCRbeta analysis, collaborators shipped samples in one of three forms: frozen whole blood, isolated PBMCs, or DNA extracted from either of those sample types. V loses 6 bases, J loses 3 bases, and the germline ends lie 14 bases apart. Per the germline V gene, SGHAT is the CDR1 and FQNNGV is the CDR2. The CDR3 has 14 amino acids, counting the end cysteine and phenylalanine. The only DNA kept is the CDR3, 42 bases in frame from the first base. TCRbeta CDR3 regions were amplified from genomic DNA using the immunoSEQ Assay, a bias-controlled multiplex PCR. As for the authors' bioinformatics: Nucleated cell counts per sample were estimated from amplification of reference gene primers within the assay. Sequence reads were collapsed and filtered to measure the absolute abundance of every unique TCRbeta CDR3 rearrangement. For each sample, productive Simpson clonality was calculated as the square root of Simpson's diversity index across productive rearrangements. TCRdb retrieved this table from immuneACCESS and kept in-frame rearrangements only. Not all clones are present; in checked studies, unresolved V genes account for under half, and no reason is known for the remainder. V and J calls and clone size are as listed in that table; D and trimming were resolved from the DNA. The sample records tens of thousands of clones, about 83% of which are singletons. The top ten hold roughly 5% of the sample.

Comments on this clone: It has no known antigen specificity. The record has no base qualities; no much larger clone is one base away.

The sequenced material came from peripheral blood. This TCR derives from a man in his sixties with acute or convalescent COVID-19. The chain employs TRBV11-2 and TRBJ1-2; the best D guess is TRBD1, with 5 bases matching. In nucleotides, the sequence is TGTGCCAGCAGTCCCATTGCGGGGGACTATGGCTACACCTTC. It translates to CASSPIAGDYGYTF.